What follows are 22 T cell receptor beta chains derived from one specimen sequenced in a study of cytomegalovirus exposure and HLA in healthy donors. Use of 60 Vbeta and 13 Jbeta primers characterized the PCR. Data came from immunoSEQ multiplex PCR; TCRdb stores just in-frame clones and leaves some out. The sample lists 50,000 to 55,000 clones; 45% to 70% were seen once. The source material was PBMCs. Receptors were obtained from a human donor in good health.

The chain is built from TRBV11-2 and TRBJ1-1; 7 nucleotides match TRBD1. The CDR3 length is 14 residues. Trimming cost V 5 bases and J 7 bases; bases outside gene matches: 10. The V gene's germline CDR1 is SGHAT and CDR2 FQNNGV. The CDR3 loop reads CASSRPGQSSEAFF. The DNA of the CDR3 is TGTGCCAGCAGCCGTCCGGGACAGAGTAGTGAAGCTTTCTTT.

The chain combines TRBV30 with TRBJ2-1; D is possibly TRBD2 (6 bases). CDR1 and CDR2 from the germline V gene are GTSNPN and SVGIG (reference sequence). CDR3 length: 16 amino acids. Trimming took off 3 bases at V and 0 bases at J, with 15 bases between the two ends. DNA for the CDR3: TGTGCCTGGAGCTCGGGGGAGTTTAGCTCCTACAATGAGCAGTTCTTC. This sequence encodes CAWSSGEFSSYNEQFF.

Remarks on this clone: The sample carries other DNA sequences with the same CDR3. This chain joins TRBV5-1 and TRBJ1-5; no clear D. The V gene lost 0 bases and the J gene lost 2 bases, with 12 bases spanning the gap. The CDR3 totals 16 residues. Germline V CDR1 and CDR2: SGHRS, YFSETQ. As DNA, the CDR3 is TGCGCCAGCAGCTTGGACGGGGATGGACGCAATCAGCCCCAGCATTTT. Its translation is CASSLDGDGRNQPQHF.

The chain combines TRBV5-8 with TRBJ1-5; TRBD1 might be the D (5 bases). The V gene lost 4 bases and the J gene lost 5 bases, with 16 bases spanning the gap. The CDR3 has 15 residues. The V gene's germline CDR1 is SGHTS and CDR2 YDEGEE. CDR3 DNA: TGTGCCAGCAGCCCCTTCACAGGCCTTCATCAGCCCCAGCATTTT. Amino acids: CASSPFTGLHQPQHF.

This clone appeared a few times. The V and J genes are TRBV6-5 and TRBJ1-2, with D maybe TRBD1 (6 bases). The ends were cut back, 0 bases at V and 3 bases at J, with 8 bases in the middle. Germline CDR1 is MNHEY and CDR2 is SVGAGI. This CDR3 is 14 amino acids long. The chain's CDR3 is CASSYSTGDYGYTF. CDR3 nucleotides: TGTGCCAGCAGTTACTCGACAGGAGACTATGGCTACACCTTC.

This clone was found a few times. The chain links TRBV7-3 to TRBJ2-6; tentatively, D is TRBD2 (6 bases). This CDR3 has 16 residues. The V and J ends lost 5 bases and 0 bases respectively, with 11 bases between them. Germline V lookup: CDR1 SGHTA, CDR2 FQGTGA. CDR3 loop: CASSPEGGSGANVLTF. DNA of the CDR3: TGTGCCAGCAGCCCCGAGGGAGGCTCTGGGGCCAACGTCCTGACTTTC.

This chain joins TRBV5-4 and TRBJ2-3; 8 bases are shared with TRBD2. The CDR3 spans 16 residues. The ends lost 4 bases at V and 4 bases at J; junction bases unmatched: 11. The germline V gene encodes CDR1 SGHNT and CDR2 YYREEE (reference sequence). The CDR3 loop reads CASSHPLAGGADTQYF. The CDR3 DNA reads TGTGCCAGCAGCCATCCCCTAGCGGGTGGCGCAGATACGCAGTATTTT.

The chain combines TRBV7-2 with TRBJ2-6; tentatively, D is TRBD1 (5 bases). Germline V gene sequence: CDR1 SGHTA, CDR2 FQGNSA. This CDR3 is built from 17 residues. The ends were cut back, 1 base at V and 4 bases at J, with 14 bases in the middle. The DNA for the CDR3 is TGTGCCAGCAGCTTAGATCCAGCAGGGCGAGGGGCCAACGTCCTGACTTTC. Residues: CASSLDPAGRGANVLTF.

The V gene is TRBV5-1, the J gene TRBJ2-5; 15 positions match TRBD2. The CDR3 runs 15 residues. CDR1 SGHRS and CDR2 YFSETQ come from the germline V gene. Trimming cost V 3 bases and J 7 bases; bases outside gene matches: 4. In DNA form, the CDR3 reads TGCGCCAGCAGCTGGACTAGCGGGGGGGTCGTGACCCAGTACTTC. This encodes CASSWTSGGVVTQYF.

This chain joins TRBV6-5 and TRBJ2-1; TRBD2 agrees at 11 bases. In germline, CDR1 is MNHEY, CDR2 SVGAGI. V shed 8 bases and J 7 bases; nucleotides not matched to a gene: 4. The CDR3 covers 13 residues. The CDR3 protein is CASRPSGRNEQFF. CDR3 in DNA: TGTGCCAGCCGGCCTAGCGGGAGGAATGAGCAGTTCTTC.

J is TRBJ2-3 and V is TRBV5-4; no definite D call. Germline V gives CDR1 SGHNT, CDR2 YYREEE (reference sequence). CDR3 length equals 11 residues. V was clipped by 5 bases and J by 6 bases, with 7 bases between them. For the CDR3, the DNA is TGTGCCAGCAGGAATGGCGATACGCAGTATTTT. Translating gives CASRNGDTQYF.

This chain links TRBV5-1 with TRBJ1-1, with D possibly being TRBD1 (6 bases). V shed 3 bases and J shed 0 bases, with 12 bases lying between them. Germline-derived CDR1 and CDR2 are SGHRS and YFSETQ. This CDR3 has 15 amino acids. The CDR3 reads CASSSGWDMNTEAFF. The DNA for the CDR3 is TGCGCCAGCAGCTCCGGCTGGGACATGAACACTGAAGCTTTCTTT.

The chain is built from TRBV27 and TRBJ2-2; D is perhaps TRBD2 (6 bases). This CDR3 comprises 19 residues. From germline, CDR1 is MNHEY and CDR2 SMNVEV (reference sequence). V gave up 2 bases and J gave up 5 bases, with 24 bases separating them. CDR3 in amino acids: CASSLEGPGGGTRTGELFF. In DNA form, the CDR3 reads TGTGCCAGCAGTTTAGAAGGCCCCGGAGGCGGGACGAGGACCGGGGAGCTGTTTTTT.

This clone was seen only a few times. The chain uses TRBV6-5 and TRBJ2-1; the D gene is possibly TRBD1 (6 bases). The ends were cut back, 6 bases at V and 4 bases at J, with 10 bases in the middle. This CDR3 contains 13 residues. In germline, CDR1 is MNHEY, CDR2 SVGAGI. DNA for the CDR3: TGTGCCAGCAGATCGGACAGATACAATGAGCAGTTCTTC. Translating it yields CASRSDRYNEQFF.

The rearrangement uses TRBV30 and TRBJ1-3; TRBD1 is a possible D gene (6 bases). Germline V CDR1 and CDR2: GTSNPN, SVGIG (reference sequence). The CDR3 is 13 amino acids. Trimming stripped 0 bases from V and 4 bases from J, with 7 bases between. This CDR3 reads CAWSVQGGNTIYF. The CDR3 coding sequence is TGTGCCTGGAGTGTACAGGGAGGAAACACCATATATTTT.

The CDR3 sequence is CASSSSSGGNTGELFF. The CDR3 coding sequence is TGCGCCAGCAGCTCTTCTAGCGGGGGAAACACCGGGGAGCTGTTTTTT. This chain connects TRBV5-1 to TRBJ2-2; TRBD2 matches at 10 bases. Germline V gene sequence: CDR1 SGHRS, CDR2 YFSETQ. V lost 3 bases and J lost 2; bases outside the gene matches: 4. The length of the CDR3 is 16 residues.

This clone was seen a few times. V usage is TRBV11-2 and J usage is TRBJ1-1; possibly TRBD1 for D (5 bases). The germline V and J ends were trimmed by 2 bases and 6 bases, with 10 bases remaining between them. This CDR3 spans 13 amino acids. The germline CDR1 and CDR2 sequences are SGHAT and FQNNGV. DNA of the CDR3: TGTGCCAGCAGCTTACCCAGGGTGGCTGAAGCTTTCTTT. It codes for CASSLPRVAEAFF.

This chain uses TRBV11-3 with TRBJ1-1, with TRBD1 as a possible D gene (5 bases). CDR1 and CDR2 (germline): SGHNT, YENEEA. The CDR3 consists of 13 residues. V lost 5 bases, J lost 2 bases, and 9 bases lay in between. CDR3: CASSLTGNTEAFF. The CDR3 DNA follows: TGTGCCAGCAGCCTTACAGGCAACACTGAAGCTTTCTTT.

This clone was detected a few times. The DNA of the CDR3 is TGCGCCAGCAGCCAAGACCCCCAGAGGGCTTCAAGGCGCAATCAGCCCCAGCATTTT. Its translation is CASSQDPQRASRRNQPQHF. This sequence joins TRBV4-1 and TRBJ1-5; no definite D call. CDR1 MGHRA and CDR2 YSYEKL come from the germline V gene. Trimming stripped 0 bases from V and 2 bases from J, with 20 bases between. The CDR3 covers 19 residues.

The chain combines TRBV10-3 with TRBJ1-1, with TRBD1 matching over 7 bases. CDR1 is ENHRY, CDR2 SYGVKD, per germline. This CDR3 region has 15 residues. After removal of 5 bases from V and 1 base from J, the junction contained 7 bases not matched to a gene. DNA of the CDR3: TGTGCCATCAGTCGAGAACAGGGGAGGAACACTGAAGCTTTCTTT. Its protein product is CAISREQGRNTEAFF.

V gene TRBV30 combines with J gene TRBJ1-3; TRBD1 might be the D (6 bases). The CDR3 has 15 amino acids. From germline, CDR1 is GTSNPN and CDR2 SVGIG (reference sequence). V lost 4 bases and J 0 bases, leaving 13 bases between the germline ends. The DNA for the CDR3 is TGTGCCTGGACTCAGGGGATGAGCTCTGGAAACACCATATATTTT. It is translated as CAWTQGMSSGNTIYF.

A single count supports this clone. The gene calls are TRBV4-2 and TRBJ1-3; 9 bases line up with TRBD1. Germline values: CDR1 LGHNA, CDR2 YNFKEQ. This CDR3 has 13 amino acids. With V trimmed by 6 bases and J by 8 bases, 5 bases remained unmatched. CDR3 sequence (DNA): TGTGCCAGCAGGCGACAGGGGGTGGACACCATATATTTT. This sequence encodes CASRRQGVDTIYF.